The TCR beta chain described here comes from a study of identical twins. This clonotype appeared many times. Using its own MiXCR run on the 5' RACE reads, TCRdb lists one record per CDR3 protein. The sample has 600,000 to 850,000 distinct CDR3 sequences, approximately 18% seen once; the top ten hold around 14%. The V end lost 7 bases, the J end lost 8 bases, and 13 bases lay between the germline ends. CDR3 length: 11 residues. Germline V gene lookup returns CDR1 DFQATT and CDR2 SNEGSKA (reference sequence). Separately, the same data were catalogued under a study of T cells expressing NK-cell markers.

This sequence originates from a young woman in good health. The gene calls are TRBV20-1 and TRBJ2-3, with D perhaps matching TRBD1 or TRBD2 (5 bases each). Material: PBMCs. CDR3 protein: CSGVGDGTQYF. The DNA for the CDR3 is TGCAGTGGGGTGGGGGACGGTACGCAGTATTTT.